This entry describes one T cell receptor beta chain. Its cognate antigen is unknown. Researchers collected around 2.4 ml of blood per donor. This record belongs to a study of monozygotic twins with inflammatory bowel disease. CDR1 and CDR2 from the germline V gene are MDHEN and SYDVKM. The CDR3 covers 16 residues. Study-level findings and limits: TCRbeta diversity (inverse Simpson) was lower in IBD patients than in healthy co-twins. Patients received differing immunosuppressive treatments, which may have added variability to their repertoires.

A 6-nucleotide sample barcode was carried by the UMIs, which template switching added. TCRdb reprocessed the 5' RACE reads, keeping one entry per CDR3 protein, no DNA. The repertoire shows some 99,000 distinct CDR3 sequences; the top ten hold under 15%. The sample was blood. The sequence was obtained from a human donor with ulcerative colitis or Crohn's disease, or a healthy co-twin of an affected twin (not recorded which). V usage is TRBV28 and J usage is TRBJ2-1; the TCRdb call, TRBD2, lacks DNA for checking. The CDR3 loop is CASSSPHSGRYNEQFF.